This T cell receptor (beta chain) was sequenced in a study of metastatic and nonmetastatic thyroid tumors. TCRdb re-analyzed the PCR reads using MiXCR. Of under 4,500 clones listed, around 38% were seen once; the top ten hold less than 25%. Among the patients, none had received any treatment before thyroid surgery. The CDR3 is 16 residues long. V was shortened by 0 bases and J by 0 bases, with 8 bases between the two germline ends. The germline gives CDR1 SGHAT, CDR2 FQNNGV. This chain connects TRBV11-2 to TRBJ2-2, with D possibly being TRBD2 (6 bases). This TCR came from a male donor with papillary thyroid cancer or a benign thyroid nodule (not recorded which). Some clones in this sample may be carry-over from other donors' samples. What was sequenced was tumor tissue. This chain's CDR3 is CASSLEPGANTGELFF. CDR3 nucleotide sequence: TGTGCCAGCAGCTTAGAACCGGGAGCGAACACCGGGGAGCTGTTTTTT. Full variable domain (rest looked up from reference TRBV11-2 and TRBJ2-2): EAGVAQSPRYKIIEKRQSVAFWCNPISGHATLYWYQQILGQGPKLLIQFQNNGVVDDSQLPKDRFSAERLKGVDSTLKIQPAKLEDSAVYLCASSLEPGANTGELFFGEGSRLTVL.